The 26 T cell receptor beta chains given below trace back to one sample, sequenced in a study of T cells in Graves' hyperthyroidism and ophthalmopathy. The CDR3 regions of TCR beta were amplified from RNA transcripts. Carried out on the TCR CDR3, a first-round RT-PCR used the HTBI primer set. Each CDR3 protein is one row after TCRdb ran MiXCR on the multiplex PCR reads. The table lists 350,000 to 500,000 distinct CDR3 sequences, roughly an eighth of them singletons. Sequencing was carried out using blood. The source is a woman between 18 and 29 years old with Graves' hyperthyroidism.

This clonotype was seen many times. The gene calls are TRBV27 and TRBJ1-6; D unclear. The V end lost 3 bases, the J end lost 8 bases, and 11 bases lay between the germline ends. In germline, CDR1 is MNHEY, CDR2 SMNVEV (reference sequence). The CDR3 contains 14 residues. CDR3 sequence: CASSFGQIYSPLHF. The CDR3 DNA reads TGTGCCAGCAGTTTCGGGCAGATCTATTCACCCCTCCACTTT.

In its sample, this clonotype was seen many times. The chain carries TRBV9 and TRBJ2-3; a weak D match, TRBD1 (5 bases). This CDR3 is built from 13 residues. Germline V gene data show CDR1 as SGDLS and CDR2 as YYNGEE. Trimming left V 2 bases short and J 2 bases short, with 6 bases between. The CDR3 is CASSVGPTDTQYF. In DNA form, the CDR3 reads TGTGCCAGCAGCGTGGGGCCCACAGATACGCAGTATTTT.

This clonotype showed up many times. The chain employs TRBV24-1 and TRBJ2-3, with D possibly matching TRBD1 (6 bases). Germline-derived CDR1 and CDR2 are KGHDR and SFDVKD. This CDR3 is 15 amino acids long. V lost 1 base to trimming and J lost 8 bases, with 15 bases between them. CDR3 sequence: CATSDLALVGGTQYF. CDR3 DNA: TGTGCCACCAGTGATTTAGCGCTAGTAGGGGGTACGCAGTATTTT.

This clonotype was seen many times. The chain carries TRBV6-1 and TRBJ1-2; TRBD1 is a possible D gene (5 bases). Per the germline V gene, CDR1 is MNHNS and CDR2 is SASEGT. This CDR3 spans 14 amino acids. V was pared by 5 bases and J by 4 bases, with 14 bases between. Written as DNA, the CDR3 is TGTGCCAGCAGTTCCCGGACGGGGGTCTATGGCTACACCTTC. It is translated as CASSSRTGVYGYTF.

Ten or more counts support this clonotype. The chain uses TRBV10-3 and TRBJ2-5, with 8 bases identical to TRBD2. In germline, CDR1 is ENHRY, CDR2 SYGVKD. J gave up 6 bases and V 4 bases, and 13 bases lay outside the gene matches. The CDR3 covers 16 residues. CDR3 loop: CAISGPGLAEDKTQYF. For the CDR3, the DNA is TGTGCCATCAGTGGACCCGGACTAGCCGAGGACAAGACCCAGTACTTC.

Only a few counts were recorded for this clonotype. V and J are TRBV3-1 and TRBJ2-2; D possibly corresponds to TRBD2 (5 bases). There are 15 residues in the CDR3. V gave up 6 bases and J gave up 6 bases, with 17 bases separating them. The germline CDR1 and CDR2 sequences are LGHDT and YNNKEL (reference sequence). In nucleotides, the CDR3 is TGTGCCAGCAGGCCTGCGGGTCTTAGGGCCGGGGAGCTGTTTTTT. Translated: CASRPAGLRAGELFF.

This clonotype was counted a few times. A much larger clone differs by one base, so this may be a read error. The J gene is TRBJ2-1, the V gene TRBV28; D is possibly TRBD2 (6 bases). Trimming pared 5 bases from V and 10 bases from J, leaving 21 bases between. CDR1 is MDHEN and CDR2 is SYDVKM in the germline V gene. CDR3 length: 15 residues. The CDR3 loop is CASSHPPEGAGEQFF. The DNA for the CDR3 is TGTGCCAGCAGTCACCCCCCAGAGGGCGCGGGGGAGCAGTTCTTC.

This clonotype was observed at least ten times. The CDR3 sequence is CASSVAGGPRGGETQYF. CDR3 bases: TGTGCCAGCAGCGTAGCTGGGGGACCCCGAGGCGGAGAGACCCAGTACTTC. The rearrangement uses TRBV9 and TRBJ2-5; TRBD1 or TRBD2 may be the D gene (5 bases each). Germline CDR1 and CDR2: SGDLS and YYNGEE. This CDR3 contains 17 residues. V was trimmed by 0 bases and J by 4 bases, leaving 19 bases between them.

This clonotype was observed many times. The V and J genes are TRBV5-1 and TRBJ1-1; 7 bases are shared with TRBD1. With 4 bases clipped from V and 7 bases from J, the junction kept 10 bases outside the gene matches. Germline values: CDR1 SGHRS, CDR2 YFSETQ. This CDR3 region has 14 residues. The CDR3: CASSTMETGREAFF. The CDR3, as DNA: TGCGCCAGCAGCACAATGGAGACAGGGCGTGAAGCTTTCTTT.

This clonotype was counted many times. The chain is built from TRBV5-6 and TRBJ1-1; the match to TRBD1 covers 7 bases. The CDR3 consists of 14 residues. Germline assignment: CDR1 SGHDT and CDR2 YYEEEE. V dropped 4 bases and J dropped 3; count of bases not matched to a gene: 6. CDR3: CASSAPGGHTEAFF. CDR3 coding DNA: TGTGCCAGCAGCGCTCCAGGGGGTCACACTGAAGCTTTCTTT.

This chain joins TRBV30 and TRBJ2-2; D call uncertain. V shed 7 bases and J shed 5 bases, with 20 bases lying between them. The CDR3 loop spans 15 amino acids. The germline V gene encodes CDR1 GTSNPN and CDR2 SVGIG (reference sequence). The CDR3 protein is CASIHSNLRTGELFF. The CDR3 bases are TGTGCCTCCATCCACAGCAACTTGAGGACCGGGGAGCTGTTTTTT.

In its sample, this clonotype was seen many times. The chain employs TRBV10-3 and TRBJ2-7; 14 bases fit TRBD2. The V segment lost 4 bases and the J segment 2 bases; nucleotides outside the gene matches: 1. The length of the CDR3 is 15 residues. The germline V gene has CDR1 ENHRY and CDR2 SYGVKD. CDR3 amino acids: CAISGLAGGTYEQYF. The CDR3 DNA follows: TGTGCCATCAGTGGACTAGCGGGAGGGACCTACGAGCAGTACTTC.

About this clonotype itself: A read error may be the cause here, since a much bigger clone is one base away. Because it lacks the conserved phenylalanine or tryptophan at the end, this CDR3 is likely a read error. The V and J genes are TRBV11-2 and TRBJ1-5; a weak D match, TRBD1 (5 bases). CDR1 is SGHAT and CDR2 is FQNNGV in the germline V gene. The CDR3 totals 15 residues. Trimming shortened V by 6 bases and J by 1 base, and 13 bases separated the two germline ends. The CDR3 is CASRAQGGSNQPQHL. In DNA, the CDR3 is TGTGCCAGCAGAGCTCAGGGAGGAAGCAATCAGCCCCAGCATCTT.

J is TRBJ1-2 and V is TRBV20-1, with D maybe TRBD1 (5 bases). Looked up from germline, CDR1 is DFQATT and CDR2 is SNEGSKA (reference sequence). This CDR3 contains 12 residues. The ends were cut back, 8 bases at V and 5 bases at J, with 15 bases in the middle. CDR3 in DNA: TGCAGTTCTTCCGGGGGTACTTATGGCTACACCTTC. Residues: CSSSGGTYGYTF.

In this sample, this clonotype turned up a few times. The rearrangement links TRBV9 to TRBJ1-4, with TRBD1 identical over 7 bases. V lost 0 bases and J lost 7; bases outside the gene matches: 3. Germline CDR1 SGDLS, CDR2 YYNGEE. CDR3 length: 14 amino acids. CDR3 DNA sequence: TGTGCCAGCAGCGTAGCGACAGGGTTTGAAAAACTGTTTTTT. As protein: CASSVATGFEKLFF.

The gene calls are TRBV11-3 and TRBJ2-2, with TRBD1 matching 8 bases. The germline gives CDR1 SGHNT, CDR2 YENEEA. CDR3 length: 15 amino acids. Germline trimming cut 5 bases from V and 3 bases from J; bases unmatched to any gene: 5. CDR3 in amino acids: CASSLQGADTGELFF. The CDR3 DNA is TGTGCCAGCAGCCTTCAGGGGGCGGACACCGGGGAGCTGTTTTTT. The full variable domain, completed using reference TRBV11-3 and TRBJ2-2, is EAGVVQSPRYKIIEKKQPVAFWCNPISGHNTLYWYLQNLGQGPELLIRYENEEAVDDSQLPKDRFSAERLKGVDSTLKIQPAELGDSAVYLCASSLQGADTGELFFGEGSRLTVL.

This clonotype came up many times. The CDR3 DNA reads TGTGCCAGCAGTAAACTAGCGGGAGGGCTAGAGGAGCAGTACTTC. Its translation is CASSKLAGGLEEQYF. The rearrangement links TRBV6-1 to TRBJ2-7, with 13 bases aligning to TRBD2. The CDR3 has 15 amino acids. J was trimmed by 7 bases and V by 5 bases; bases with no gene match: 8. Germline CDR1 MNHNS, CDR2 SASEGT.

This clonotype has a count of ten or more. The chain joins TRBV20-1 to TRBJ2-3; D possibly uses TRBD1 or TRBD2 (5 bases each). The germline V and J ends were trimmed by 0 bases and 1 base, with 11 bases remaining between them. The CDR3 has 15 amino acids. Germline V gene lookup returns CDR1 DFQATT and CDR2 SNEGSKA (reference sequence). Here the CDR3 DNA reads TGCAGTGCTAGAGATCCGGGACGAGGCACAGATACGCAGTATTTT. This gives the protein CSARDPGRGTDTQYF.

This clonotype occurred many times. The rearrangement joins TRBV30 to TRBJ2-1; 11 positions match TRBD2. The CDR3 sequence is 16 residues long. After removal of 1 base from V and 3 bases from J, the junction contained 5 bases not matched to a gene. The germline gives CDR1 GTSNPN, CDR2 SVGIG (reference sequence). CDR3 protein: CAWSGLAGGFYNEQFF. The DNA of the CDR3 is TGTGCCTGGAGTGGGCTAGCGGGAGGTTTCTACAATGAGCAGTTCTTC.

This chain's CDR3 is CASSQEEGLAFF. Written as DNA, the CDR3 is TGTGCCAGCAGCCAAGAAGAGGGGTTGGCTTTCTTT. The chain uses TRBV3-1 and TRBJ1-1, with a weak D call TRBD1 (5 bases). Trimming took 0 bases from V and 11 from J, leaving 10 bases between them. Germline V gives CDR1 LGHDT, CDR2 YNNKEL (reference sequence). This CDR3 has 12 residues.

This clonotype was found many times. This rearrangement joins TRBV6-2 or TRBV6-3 to TRBJ2-5; D is tentatively TRBD1 or TRBD2 (5 bases each). This CDR3 contains 15 residues. V lost 2 bases and J lost 1, with 11 bases in between. Germline V gives CDR1 MNHEY, CDR2 SVGEGT. This CDR3 is CASSYIWGPQETQYF. The CDR3 coding sequence is TGTGCCAGCAGTTACATCTGGGGACCCCAAGAGACCCAGTACTTC.

The chain carries TRBV18 and TRBJ1-2, with D unresolved. The CDR3 covers 14 residues. Trimming removed 0 bases at V and 5 bases at J, with 10 bases between. Germline CDR1 reads KGHSH; CDR2 reads LQKENI. The CDR3 sequence: CASSPPSDGYGYTF. CDR3 coding DNA: TGTGCCAGCTCACCACCATCGGACGGGTATGGCTACACCTTC.

The table lists this clonotype with many counts. The V gene is TRBV2, the J gene TRBJ1-1; no firm D call. The CDR3 runs 12 residues. Trimming pared 3 bases from V and 3 bases from J, leaving 5 bases between. CDR1 and CDR2 (germline): SNHLY, FYNNEI. CDR3 in amino acids: CASSDSDTEAFF. The CDR3 coding sequence is TGTGCCAGCAGTGACTCGGACACTGAAGCTTTCTTT.

There are many counts of this clonotype. The rearrangement joins TRBV7-8 to TRBJ1-6, with TRBD1 matching over 8 bases. Germline lookup yields CDR1 SGHVS and CDR2 FQNEAQ. CDR3 length: 15 amino acids. J lost 10 bases, V lost 5 bases, and 10 bases had no gene match. The CDR3 loop is CASSPLQGARSPLHF. CDR3 in DNA: TGTGCCAGCAGCCCTCTTCAGGGGGCAAGATCACCCCTCCACTTT.

This clonotype was counted only a few times. The V call is TRBV7-9, the J call TRBJ1-2; 7 bases line up with TRBD1. Trimming cost V 5 bases and J 8 bases; bases outside gene matches: 8. CDR1 and CDR2 from the germline V gene are SEHNR and FQNEAQ (reference sequence). The CDR3 sequence is 13 residues long. This CDR3 is CASSKTGYDGYTF. DNA for the CDR3: TGTGCCAGCAGCAAGACAGGGTACGACGGCTACACCTTC. Complete variable domain (other parts from reference TRBV7-9 and TRBJ1-2): DTGVSQNPRHKITKRGQNVTFRCDPISEHNRLYWYRQTLGQGPEFLTYFQNEAQLEKSRLLSDRFSAERPKGSFSTLEIQRTEQGDSAMYLCASSKTGYDGYTFGSGTRLTVV.

This clonotype was seen only a few times. The chain links TRBV6-5 to TRBJ1-6; D is unresolved. The germline V gene has CDR1 MNHEY and CDR2 SVGAGI. This CDR3 region has 18 residues. V lost 2 bases and J lost 7, with 21 bases in between. This CDR3 is CASSYPVTDALGNSPLHF. CDR3 bases: TGTGCCAGCAGTTACCCTGTTACAGACGCCCTCGGCAATTCACCCCTCCACTTT.